The clone carrying this TCR beta chain has only a few counts. Antigen: not known. The record originates from a study of T-cell memory formation after mild COVID-19. As for the study in general: Clusters were largely donor specific.

Each CDR3 protein is one row after TCRdb ran MiXCR on the 5' RACE reads. The table has 300,000 to 350,000 distinct CDR3 sequences, 10% to 15% seen once. Germline V gene data show CDR1 as DFQATT and CDR2 as SNEGSKA (reference sequence). V gave up 5 bases and J gave up 0 bases, with 14 bases separating them. The CDR3 contains 14 residues. Overall study findings and caveats: Mostly located in CM and EM were contracting CD4+ clones, with contracting CD8+ clones located in EMRA. Among clones contracting day 15 to 85, CD4/CD8 was balanced, whereas later expanders leaned CD4+. Researchers found some responding clones in pre-infection memory, a sign that cross-reactive memory joined.

The TCR sequence derives from a man aged 18-30 years who had mild COVID-19 (a few samples of this study predate the infection). Cell type and time point are not known. Sequenced sample: PBMCs or a T cell subset sorted from them (not recorded which). The V and J genes are TRBV20-1 and TRBJ2-7, with TRBD1 as a possible D gene (5 bases). In DNA, the CDR3 is TGCAGTGCTCGGAAGACAGTGTCCTCCTACGAGCAGTACTTC. This translates into CSARKTVSSYEQYF.